The 27 T cell receptor beta chains below all came from one sample that was sequenced in a study of breast tumors, draining lymph nodes, adjacent tissues. The lymph nodes were axillary draining lymph nodes from breast cancer patients. TCRdb re-analysed the multiplex PCR reads in MiXCR, keeping a single row per CDR3 protein. The data contain about 150,000 distinct CDR3 sequences, around a third of them singletons. The sequenced material came from axillary lymph node tissue. The receptors originated from a female donor with breast cancer. Some clones in this sample may be carry-over from other donors' samples.

As regards this clonotype: The junction does not match germline at one end; this may be a read error. The chain links TRBV6-5 to TRBJ2-3; perhaps TRBD2 as D (6 bases). Germline CDR1 is MNHEY and CDR2 is SVGAGI. The CDR3 covers 14 residues. The CDR3: CASSHSNAGNEQYF. The DNA of the CDR3 is TGTGCCAGCAGTCACTCGAATGCGGGAAATGAGCAGTATTTT.

As for this clonotype: The junction departs from the called germline gene at one end, perhaps through a read error. The chain couples TRBV5-1 to TRBJ2-1, with a tentative D call TRBD1 (6 bases). This CDR3 is 15 amino acids long. CDR1 is SGHRS, CDR2 YFSETQ, per germline. CDR3: CAGSGGQTIYNEQFF. The CDR3 DNA reads as TGCGCCGGCAGCGGAGGACAGACTATCTACAATGAGCAGTTCTTC. Combining the CDR3 with reference TRBV5-1 and TRBJ2-1 gives the whole variable domain KAGVTQTPRYLIKTRGQQVTLSCSPISGHRSVSWYQQTPGQGLQFLFEYFSETQRNKGNFPGRFSGRQFSNSRSEMNVSTLELGDSALYLCAGSGGQTIYNEQFFGPGTRLTVL.

This clonotype was counted a few times. The chain is built from TRBV20-1 and TRBJ1-1; D remains ambiguous. The CDR3 runs to 12 residues. The germline CDR1 and CDR2 sequences are DFQATT and SNEGSKA (reference sequence). This chain's CDR3 is CSANYLNTEAFF. In DNA form, the CDR3 reads TGCAGCGCAAATTATCTGAACACTGAAGCTTTCTTT.

In this sample, this clonotype turned up many times. In DNA form, the CDR3 reads TGTGCCACCAGTGATCTTAGCGGGGGGGCCCTAGATACGCAGTATTTT. It codes for CATSDLSGGALDTQYF. This chain connects TRBV24-1 to TRBJ2-3, with 11 bases that match TRBD2. The CDR3 length is 16 residues. Losses at the gene ends were 3 bases for V and 5 bases for J; bases not matched to a gene: 6. In germline, CDR1 is KGHDR, CDR2 SFDVKD.

V usage is TRBV7-3 and J usage is TRBJ1-1; TRBD1 might be the D (5 bases). Looked up from germline, CDR1 is SGHTA and CDR2 is FQGTGA. CDR3 length: 14 residues. V dropped 5 bases and J dropped 1 base, with 11 bases sitting between them. The CDR3 DNA is TGTGCCAGCAGCCGTGACAGCCAGAACACTGAAGCTTTCTTT. Protein: CASSRDSQNTEAFF.

This clonotype was recorded many times. The rearrangement uses TRBV7-3 and TRBJ1-2, with TRBD1 as a possible D gene (5 bases). The V gene lost 5 bases and the J gene lost 3 bases, with 16 bases spanning the gap. The CDR3 has 15 amino acids. Germline-derived CDR1 and CDR2 are SGHTA and FQGTGA. This CDR3 reads CASSPERQPYYGYTF. CDR3 DNA: TGTGCCAGCAGCCCCGAGCGACAGCCTTACTATGGCTACACCTTC.

This clonotype was seen many times. The chain employs TRBV18 and TRBJ2-7; D possibly corresponds to TRBD1 (5 bases). The germline gives CDR1 KGHSH, CDR2 LQKENI. V shed 5 bases and J shed 7 bases, with 15 bases lying between them. There are 13 residues in the CDR3. The CDR3 nucleotides read TGTGCCAGCTCAATCCAGGGCCATACAGAGCAGTACGTC. Amino acid sequence: CASSIQGHTEQYV.

This clonotype is a singleton in its sample. The rearrangement joins TRBV24-1 to TRBJ2-1, with 10 bases identical to TRBD2. V dropped 2 bases and J dropped 7; count of bases not matched to a gene: 7. The germline V gene encodes CDR1 KGHDR and CDR2 SFDVKD. The CDR3 runs 16 residues. In DNA form, the CDR3 reads TGTGCCACCAGTGATTCTAGCGGGGGTCCCGGGAATGAGCAGTTCTTC. As protein: CATSDSSGGPGNEQFF.

This clonotype showed up many times. The gene calls are TRBV11-2 and TRBJ2-1; D ambiguous. Germline V CDR1 and CDR2: SGHAT, FQNNGV. Trimming shortened V by 2 bases and J by 7 bases, and 9 bases separated the two germline ends. The CDR3 is 13 amino acids. The CDR3 protein is CASSLSRKNEQFF. The CDR3 DNA is TGTGCCAGCAGCTTAAGCAGAAAGAATGAGCAGTTCTTC.

This clonotype was observed many times. This rearrangement joins TRBV15 to TRBJ2-5; TRBD1 matches at 7 bases. CDR3 size: 17 residues. The germline V gene encodes CDR1 LNHNV and CDR2 YYDKDF (reference sequence). The V gene end was trimmed by 0 bases and the J gene end by 5 bases; junction bases not matched to a gene: 12. CDR3 loop: CATSRDLWGRGTETQYF. CDR3 DNA sequence: TGTGCCACCAGCAGAGATCTTTGGGGCAGGGGGACGGAGACCCAGTACTTC.

This clonotype has a count of ten or more. The chain is built from TRBV14 and TRBJ2-7; the D is unclear. The CDR3 has 12 amino acids. Trimming stripped 2 bases from V and 9 bases from J, with 11 bases between. The germline gives CDR1 SGHDN, CDR2 FVKESK. The chain's CDR3 is CASSQSSPVQYF. In DNA, the CDR3 is TGTGCCAGCAGCCAATCCTCACCGGTGCAGTACTTC. The full variable domain, its missing parts supplied by reference TRBV14 and TRBJ2-7, is EAGVTQFPSHSVIEKGQTVTLRCDPISGHDNLYWYRRVMGKEIKFLLHFVKESKQDESGMPNNRFLAERTGGTYSTLKVQPAELEDSGVYFCASSQSSPVQYFGPGTRLTVT.

Concerning this clonotype itself: The junction departs from the called germline gene at one end, perhaps through a read error. The chain carries TRBV5-1 and TRBJ2-2; D may be TRBD1 (6 bases). The V gene's germline CDR1 is SGHRS and CDR2 YFSETQ. The CDR3 runs to 15 residues. CDR3 residues: CASSLGQVNIGELFF. The CDR3 DNA reads as TGCGCCAGCAGCTTGGGACAGGTGAACATCGGGGAACTGTTTTTT.

This clonotype was counted ten times or more. V and J are TRBV18 and TRBJ1-4, with D maybe TRBD1 (5 bases). V was clipped by 3 bases and J by 3 bases, with 11 bases between them. This CDR3 has 15 amino acids. Looked up from germline, CDR1 is KGHSH and CDR2 is LQKENI. The chain's CDR3 is CASSPMGPPNEKLFF. As DNA, the CDR3 is TGTGCCAGCTCACCGATGGGGCCGCCTAATGAAAAACTGTTTTTT.

This clonotype was seen many times. The chain employs TRBV20-1 and TRBJ1-3; maybe TRBD1 (5 bases). The ends were cut back, 3 bases at V and 7 bases at J, with 16 bases in the middle. The V gene's germline CDR1 is DFQATT and CDR2 SNEGSKA (reference sequence). CDR3 size: 14 residues. This CDR3 is CSASGAGTWNTIYF. In nucleotides, the CDR3 is TGCAGTGCTAGCGGGGCGGGTACGTGGAACACCATATATTTT.

This clonotype was detected many times. A much bigger clone sits one base away, suggesting this may be a read error. The chain couples TRBV20-1 to TRBJ2-3, with TRBD1 matching over 7 bases. The CDR3 consists of 12 residues. Germline CDR1 DFQATT, CDR2 SNEGSKA (reference sequence). This CDR3 is CSAGDRDNTPYF. As DNA, the CDR3 is TGCAGTGCTGGTGACAGGGACAATACGCCGTATTTT.

The chain joins TRBV13 to TRBJ1-3; 7 bases line up with TRBD1. Germline V gene data show CDR1 as PRHDT and CDR2 as FYEKMQ (reference sequence). The CDR3 extends over 15 amino acids. Germline trimming cut 9 bases from V and 0 bases from J; bases unmatched to any gene: 8. CDR3 amino acids: CASSIRDSSGNTIYF. The CDR3 nucleotides read TGTGCCAGTAGTATACGGGACAGCTCTGGAAACACCATATATTTT.

This clonotype was detected many times. For the CDR3, the DNA is TGTGCCAGCAGTTACGACAGGTCGGGATCACCCCTCCACTTT. It yields the protein CASSYDRSGSPLHF. The rearrangement joins TRBV6-5 to TRBJ1-6; a possible D gene is TRBD1 (6 bases). V shed 2 bases and J shed 10 bases, with 12 bases lying between them. The CDR3 is 14 amino acids. The germline V gene encodes CDR1 MNHEY and CDR2 SVGAGI.

This clonotype was found many times. This chain uses TRBV19 with TRBJ2-2, with 7 nucleotides matching TRBD1. J gave up 5 bases and V 8 bases, and 8 bases lay outside the gene matches. Germline V gene data show CDR1 as LNHDA and CDR2 as SQIVND (reference sequence). There are 14 residues in the CDR3. DNA of the CDR3: TGTGCCAGTCTTAAACAGGGGTTTACCGGGGAGCTGTTTTTT. Its translation: CASLKQGFTGELFF.

This clonotype appeared many times. The chain joins TRBV6-4 to TRBJ2-3, with 13 nucleotides matching TRBD2. Germline V gene sequence: CDR1 MRHNA, CDR2 SNTAGT. CDR3 size: 16 residues. V lost 5 bases to trimming and J lost 6 bases; unmatched junction nucleotides: 8. Written as DNA, the CDR3 is TGTGCCAGCAGTCGGACTAGCGGGGGTACCCCCGATACGCAGTATTTT. Translation gives CASSRTSGGTPDTQYF.

This clonotype was picked up many times. The CDR3 spells CSAREIARGSYGYTF. DNA for the CDR3: TGCAGTGCTAGAGAGATTGCCAGGGGATCTTATGGCTACACCTTC. The V gene is TRBV20-1, the J gene TRBJ1-2, with D possibly TRBD1 on 6 matching bases. Per the germline V gene, CDR1 is DFQATT and CDR2 is SNEGSKA (reference sequence). V was cut by 0 bases and J by 5 bases, with 16 bases left in between. The CDR3 is 15 amino acids.

This clonotype was counted many times. The CDR3 here is CASSFGSGFGNTIYF. In DNA, the CDR3 is TGTGCCAGCAGTTTTGGGTCGGGATTTGGAAACACCATATATTTT. V usage is TRBV12-3 or TRBV12-4 and J usage is TRBJ1-3; D remains ambiguous. Trimming pared 3 bases from V and 3 bases from J, leaving 12 bases between. The CDR3 extends over 15 amino acids.

In its sample, this clonotype was seen many times. The chain links TRBV28 to TRBJ2-7, with a tentative D call TRBD2 (6 bases). Germline loops: CDR1 MDHEN, CDR2 SYDVKM. The CDR3 runs 14 residues. V dropped 7 bases and J dropped 7 bases, with 20 bases sitting between them. CDR3 bases: TGTGCCAGCACCGTGGGGGGTTTTCGGCGGGAGCAGTACTTC. It encodes CASTVGGFRREQYF.

In its sample, this clonotype was seen a few times. The CDR3 DNA sequence: TGTGCCAGTAGTATGAACATGAACACTGAAGCTTTCTTT. This translates into CASSMNMNTEAFF. The rearrangement joins TRBV19 to TRBJ1-1; D call uncertain. Trimming cost V 3 bases and J 0 bases, with 5 bases left between them. This CDR3 comprises 13 residues. CDR1 and CDR2 from the germline V gene are LNHDA and SQIVND (reference sequence).

Comments on this clonotype: With a much larger clone just one base away, this may be a read error. The chain recombines TRBV20-1 with TRBJ2-5; TRBD2 aligns across 9 bases. Trimming at V came to 6 bases and at J to 5 bases, leaving 13 bases not matched to a gene. The CDR3 covers 15 residues. Germline V lookup: CDR1 DFQATT, CDR2 SNEGSKA (reference sequence). CDR3 DNA sequence: TGCAGTGCCATCGAGGGCGGGGGGGCCGCGGAGACCCAGTACTTC. It specifies CSAIEGGGAAETQYF.

On this clonotype itself: This may be a read error, as it is one base from a much larger clone. Because the CDR3 is missing its conserved closing phenylalanine or tryptophan, this is likely a read error. The J gene is TRBJ1-4, the V gene TRBV9; perhaps TRBD1 as D (5 bases). V was shortened by 3 bases and J by 5 bases, with 17 bases between the two germline ends. Germline V CDR1 and CDR2: SGDLS, YYNGEE. CDR3 length: 16 amino acids. The CDR3 reads CASSAQVGLQNEKLFL. The CDR3 DNA follows: TGTGCCAGCAGCGCCCAGGTGGGGCTTCAAAATGAAAAACTGTTTCTT.

This clonotype has a count of ten or more. V is TRBV5-1 and J is TRBJ2-7; TRBD1 matches at 8 bases. Germline V lookup: CDR1 SGHRS, CDR2 YFSETQ. Trimming removed 2 bases from V and 1 base from J; junction bases left unmatched: 11. This CDR3 spans 17 amino acids. The DNA for the CDR3 is TGCGCCAGCAGCTTCTCGACCGGGGGACAGGTGTCCTACGAGCAGTACTTC. It is translated as CASSFSTGGQVSYEQYF.

The chain combines TRBV10-1 with TRBJ1-2; tentative D call: TRBD1 (5 bases). CDR1 WNHNN and CDR2 SYGVQD come from the germline V gene (reference sequence). Trimming took off 2 bases at V and 1 base at J, with 17 bases between the two ends. The CDR3 has 17 amino acids. DNA for the CDR3: TGCGCCAGCAGTGAGAGGGCAGGGATGGGATATAACTATGGCTACACCTTC. Translation: CASSERAGMGYNYGYTF.